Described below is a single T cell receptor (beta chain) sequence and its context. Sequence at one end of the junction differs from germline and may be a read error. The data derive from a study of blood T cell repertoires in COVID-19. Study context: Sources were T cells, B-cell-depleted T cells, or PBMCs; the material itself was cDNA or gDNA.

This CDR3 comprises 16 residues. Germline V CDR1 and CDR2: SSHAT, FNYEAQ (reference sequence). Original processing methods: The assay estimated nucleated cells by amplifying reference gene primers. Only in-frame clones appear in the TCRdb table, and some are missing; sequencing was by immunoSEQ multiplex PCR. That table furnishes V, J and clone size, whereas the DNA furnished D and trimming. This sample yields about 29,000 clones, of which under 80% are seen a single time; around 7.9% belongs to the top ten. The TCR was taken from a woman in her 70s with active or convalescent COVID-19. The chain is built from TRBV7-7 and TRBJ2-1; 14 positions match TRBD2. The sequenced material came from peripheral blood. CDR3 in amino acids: CASSSGGLAGVDEQFF. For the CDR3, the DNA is TGTGCTAGCAGCTCCGGGGGACTAGCGGGGGTCGATGAGCAGTTCTTC.